The 32 T cell receptor beta chains given below trace back to one sample, sequenced in a study of T cell repertoires in cytomegalovirus infection. TCRdb analysed the reads with MiXCR anew, one entry per CDR3 protein. The sample records 700,000 to 950,000 distinct CDR3 sequences, around a third being singletons. For these TCRs, the target antigens are not known. The material sequenced was cultured CD8+ T cells from PBMCs, taken from culture after CMV antigen stimulation. These receptors came from a human donor in good health (CMV status not recorded). Some clones in this sample may be carry-over from other donors' samples.

This clonotype was recorded a few times. CDR3 bases: TGTGCCAGCAGTGAATGGGGGACAGGGAATGAAGCTTTCTTT. Translating it yields CASSEWGTGNEAFF. The chain uses TRBV6-1 and TRBJ1-1; 9 bases agree with TRBD1. Germline lookup yields CDR1 MNHNS and CDR2 SASEGT. The length of the CDR3 is 14 residues. V lost 2 bases to trimming and J lost 7 bases; unmatched junction nucleotides: 5.

The rearrangement uses TRBV20-1 and TRBJ2-5; D is possibly TRBD2 (7 bases). V was clipped by 2 bases and J by 4 bases, with 20 bases between them. Per germline, CDR1 DFQATT and CDR2 SNEGSKA (reference sequence). The CDR3 extends over 16 amino acids. CDR3 sequence (DNA): TGCAGTGCTAGATACGCGGGGGCCCCCTTCGGAGAGACCCAGTACTTC. This sequence encodes CSARYAGAPFGETQYF.

CDR3 DNA sequence: TGTGCCATCAGTGAGTCGAGGGACAGTAATCAGCCCCAGCATTTT. It encodes CAISESRDSNQPQHF. V and J are TRBV10-3 and TRBJ1-5; 7 bases fit TRBD1. The CDR3 length is 15 residues. The germline V gene has CDR1 ENHRY and CDR2 SYGVKD. V shed 0 bases, J shed 4 bases, and the junction held 3 bases outside the gene matches.

This clonotype was seen more than once but under ten times. DNA for the CDR3: TGTGCCACCAGCACCACTCTGCCGGCCAACGTCCTGACTTTC. As protein: CATSTTLPANVLTF. The gene calls are TRBV15 and TRBJ2-6; D gene unclear. This CDR3 contains 14 residues. The germline V gene encodes CDR1 LNHNV and CDR2 YYDKDF (reference sequence). Trimming removed 4 bases from V and 6 bases from J, with 10 bases in between. Supplemented by reference TRBV15 and TRBJ2-6, the full variable domain reads DAMVIQNPRYQVTQFGKPVTLSCSQTLNHNVMYWYQQKSSQAPKLLFHYYDKDFNNEADTPDNFQSRRPNTSFCFLDIRSPGLGDTAMYLCATSTTLPANVLTFGAGSRLTVL.

The CDR3 loop is CATSRDNRWSGNSPLHF. CDR3 DNA: TGTGCCACCAGCAGAGATAATAGGTGGTCGGGGAATTCACCCCTCCACTTT. The chain combines TRBV15 with TRBJ1-6; D gene unclear. The CDR3 loop spans 17 amino acids. Germline V gives CDR1 LNHNV, CDR2 YYDKDF (reference sequence). V was trimmed by 0 bases and J by 7 bases, leaving 16 bases between them. Full variable domain (missing parts from reference TRBV15 and TRBJ1-6): DAMVIQNPRYQVTQFGKPVTLSCSQTLNHNVMYWYQQKSSQAPKLLFHYYDKDFNNEADTPDNFQSRRPNTSFCFLDIRSPGLGDTAMYLCATSRDNRWSGNSPLHFGNGTRLTVT.

The chain links TRBV10-3 to TRBJ2-2; TRBD1 aligns across 9 bases. Germline loops: CDR1 ENHRY, CDR2 SYGVKD. The CDR3 has 17 amino acids. Trimming cost V 0 bases and J 0 bases; bases outside gene matches: 2. For the CDR3, the DNA is TGTGCCATCAGTGAGTCAGGGACAGGGCCGAACACCGGGGAGCTGTTTTTT. Its protein is CAISESGTGPNTGELFF.

V usage is TRBV7-9 and J usage is TRBJ1-2; maybe TRBD1 (6 bases). The V end was cut by 2 bases, the J end by 2 bases, with 18 bases between. CDR1 and CDR2 (germline): SEHNR, FQNEAQ (reference sequence). This CDR3 is built from 17 residues. CDR3 amino acids: CASSLTSAGATNYGYTF. The DNA of the CDR3 is TGTGCCAGCAGCTTAACATCGGCAGGGGCAACGAACTATGGCTACACCTTC. Based on the CDR3 plus reference TRBV7-9 and TRBJ1-2, the full variable domain is DTGVSQNPRHKITKRGQNVTFRCDPISEHNRLYWYRQTLGQGPEFLTYFQNEAQLEKSRLLSDRFSAERPKGSFSTLEIQRTEQGDSAMYLCASSLTSAGATNYGYTFGSGTRLTVV.

This clonotype has more than one count but fewer than ten. V usage is TRBV2 and J usage is TRBJ1-1, with a tentative D call TRBD1 (5 bases). This CDR3 has 15 amino acids. In germline, CDR1 is SNHLY, CDR2 FYNNEI. Trimming pared 4 bases from V and 1 base from J, leaving 13 bases between. CDR3 amino acids: CASSVGRDENTEAFF. CDR3 in DNA: TGTGCCAGCAGTGTAGGTCGGGACGAGAACACTGAAGCTTTCTTT.

This clonotype was detected only a few times. This rearrangement joins TRBV19 to TRBJ1-5; no clear D gene. This CDR3 comprises 16 residues. Germline lookup yields CDR1 LNHDA and CDR2 SQIVND (reference sequence). V lost 0 bases and J 4 bases, leaving 13 bases between the germline ends. CDR3: CASSIDKWGGNQPQHF. The CDR3 DNA reads as TGTGCCAGTAGTATAGATAAATGGGGAGGAAATCAGCCCCAGCATTTT.

This clonotype was picked up many times. This chain links TRBV7-9 with TRBJ1-4; D perhaps matches TRBD1 (6 bases). Trimming stripped 6 bases from V and 5 bases from J, with 13 bases between. The length of the CDR3 is 14 residues. Germline CDR1 is SEHNR and CDR2 is FQNEAQ (reference sequence). CDR3 nucleotides: TGTGCCAGCAGTTTTACAGGGCCAAATGAAAAACTGTTTTTT. This translates into CASSFTGPNEKLFF.

This chain joins TRBV27 and TRBJ1-1; D not resolved. Germline V gene lookup returns CDR1 MNHEY and CDR2 SMNVEV (reference sequence). There are 13 residues in the CDR3. The V end was cut by 3 bases, the J end by 4 bases, with 9 bases between. The DNA for the CDR3 is TGTGCCAGCAGTTTTCTGCGCGGCACTGAAGCTTTCTTT. Residues: CASSFLRGTEAFF.

In DNA form, the CDR3 reads TGCGCCAGCAGCCAAACCCTGACAGGAGATCAGCCCCAGCATTTT. The encoded protein is CASSQTLTGDQPQHF. This rearrangement joins TRBV4-1 to TRBJ1-5; D possibly corresponds to TRBD1 (6 bases). V dropped 2 bases and J dropped 5 bases, with 13 bases sitting between them. CDR1 is MGHRA, CDR2 YSYEKL, per germline. There are 15 residues in the CDR3.

This clonotype was seen many times. The chain links TRBV7-9 to TRBJ1-2, with D possibly matching TRBD1 (6 bases). Trimming left V 7 bases short and J 2 bases short, with 14 bases between. Germline V gene lookup returns CDR1 SEHNR and CDR2 FQNEAQ (reference sequence). CDR3 length: 14 residues. The CDR3 protein is CASIIPQGNYGYTF. For the CDR3, the DNA is TGTGCCAGCATCATACCACAGGGCAACTATGGCTACACCTTC.

This clonotype occurred a few times. The chain couples TRBV19 to TRBJ1-5; weak D call: TRBD1 (6 bases). In germline, CDR1 is LNHDA, CDR2 SQIVND (reference sequence). The CDR3 totals 13 residues. Trimming stripped 4 bases from V and 5 bases from J, with 9 bases between. The CDR3 spells CASSRGPYQPQHF. CDR3 nucleotides: TGTGCCAGTAGTAGGGGGCCTTATCAGCCCCAGCATTTT.

This clonotype came up many times. The chain carries TRBV12-3 or TRBV12-4 and TRBJ1-1; D remains ambiguous. Trimming removed 5 bases from V and 4 bases from J, with 11 bases in between. CDR3 length: 13 residues. This CDR3 is CASSMDAGTEAFF. CDR3 coding DNA: TGTGCCAGCAGTATGGACGCGGGCACTGAAGCTTTCTTT.

J is TRBJ1-4 and V is TRBV5-6; 12 nucleotides line up with TRBD1. Germline loops: CDR1 SGHDT, CDR2 YYEEEE. The CDR3 runs 15 residues. The trim removed 4 bases at V and 9 bases at J, leaving 7 bases unmatched. CDR3 sequence reads: CASSAGTGGMKKLFF. In DNA form, the CDR3 reads TGTGCCAGCAGCGCCGGGACAGGGGGCATGAAAAAACTGTTTTTT. The full variable domain, in which reference TRBV5-6 and TRBJ1-4 provide the parts outside the CDR3, is DAGVTQSPTHLIKTRGQQVTLRCSPKSGHDTVSWYQQALGQGPQFIFQYYEEEERQRGNFPDRFSGHQFPNYSSELNVNALLLGDSALYLCASSAGTGGMKKLFFGSGTQLSVL.

In its sample, this clonotype was seen a few times. The rearrangement links TRBV10-3 to TRBJ1-6; D gene unclear. This CDR3 has 14 amino acids. V was cut by 4 bases and J by 6 bases, with 10 bases left in between. The germline gives CDR1 ENHRY, CDR2 SYGVKD. CDR3 sequence (DNA): TGTGCCATCAGTGGTCGAGACATTAATTCACCCCTCCACTTT. Protein sequence: CAISGRDINSPLHF.

The chain is built from TRBV29-1 and TRBJ1-1; 7 nucleotides align to TRBD1. The CDR3 runs 11 residues. Per germline, CDR1 SQVTM and CDR2 ANQGSEA. The V gene end was trimmed by 6 bases and the J gene end by 6 bases; junction bases not matched to a gene: 4. This CDR3 reads CSVETGAEAFF. As DNA, the CDR3 is TGCAGCGTCGAAACAGGGGCTGAAGCTTTCTTT.

The chain recombines TRBV19 with TRBJ1-1; no clear D gene. The CDR3 totals 15 residues. Germline CDR1 and CDR2: LNHDA and SQIVND (reference sequence). V lost 3 bases and J lost 1, with 12 bases in between. CDR3 nucleotides: TGTGCCAGTAGTATTTTCGGGGTGGCGAACACTGAAGCTTTCTTT. Protein: CASSIFGVANTEAFF.

This clonotype was counted a few times. The genes are TRBV9 and TRBJ2-2; D possibly uses TRBD1 or TRBD2 (5 bases each). The CDR3 totals 17 residues. Trimming took off 0 bases at V and 0 bases at J, with 12 bases between the two ends. Germline CDR1 SGDLS, CDR2 YYNGEE. CDR3 in DNA: TGTGCCAGCAGCGTAGCCCGGGACGGACCGAACACCGGGGAGCTGTTTTTT. Translated, it gives CASSVARDGPNTGELFF.

The chain links TRBV27 to TRBJ1-5; a weak D match, TRBD1 (6 bases). The V end was cut by 4 bases, the J end by 9 bases, with 16 bases between. The CDR3 runs 14 residues. The germline V gene has CDR1 MNHEY and CDR2 SMNVEV (reference sequence). The CDR3, as DNA: TGTGCCAGCAGTTCAATACCGGGGGGGCCGCCCCAGCATTTT. Translation gives CASSSIPGGPPQHF.

This clonotype was picked up a small number of times. The chain carries TRBV7-6 and TRBJ1-1; tentative D call: TRBD1 (5 bases). CDR1 and CDR2 (germline): SGHVS, FNYEAQ. This CDR3 is built from 16 residues. V dropped 5 bases and J dropped 4 bases, with 20 bases sitting between them. The CDR3 spells CASSDGQGSEFTEAFF. CDR3 nucleotides: TGTGCCAGCAGCGACGGACAAGGGTCGGAATTCACTGAAGCTTTCTTT. The complete variable domain, with remaining parts taken from reference TRBV7-6 and TRBJ1-1, reads GAGVSQSPRYKVTKRGQDVALRCDPISGHVSLYWYRQALGQGPEFLTYFNYEAQQDKSGLPNDRFSAERPEGSISTLTIQRTEQRDSAMYRCASSDGQGSEFTEAFFGQGTRLTVV.

Remarks on this clonotype: One end of the junction does not line up with germline, which may come from a read error. The chain recombines TRBV4-2 with TRBJ2-5, with D perhaps given as TRBD1 or TRBD2 (5 bases each). Germline CDR1 is LGHNA and CDR2 is YNFKEQ. This CDR3 is built from 15 residues. This CDR3 reads CASSEDGVGDRTQYF. Here the CDR3 DNA reads TGTGCCAGCAGCGAAGATGGGGTGGGAGACAGGACCCAGTACTTC.

This clonotype was seen more than once but under ten times. This chain joins TRBV7-9 and TRBJ1-2; D is undetermined. Trimming took off 7 bases at V and 7 bases at J, with 19 bases between the two ends. This CDR3 region has 14 residues. CDR1 is SEHNR, CDR2 FQNEAQ, per germline (reference sequence). The CDR3, as DNA: TGTGCCAGCACCTCAGACCGGGCCCCGAGTGGCTACACCTTC. It translates to CASTSDRAPSGYTF.

In DNA form, the CDR3 reads TGCAGCGTTGAGGGACTTACCTACAATGAGCAGTTCTTC. It yields the protein CSVEGLTYNEQFF. V gene TRBV29-1 combines with J gene TRBJ2-1; D is perhaps TRBD2 (6 bases). This CDR3 is built from 13 residues. The V gene's germline CDR1 is SQVTM and CDR2 ANQGSEA. Trimming left V 3 bases short and J 2 bases short, with 8 bases between.

The chain is built from TRBV7-9 and TRBJ2-1; perhaps TRBD2 as D (6 bases). With 5 bases removed from V and 10 bases from J, the gap between germline ends came to 9 bases. There are 11 residues in the CDR3. The V gene's germline CDR1 is SEHNR and CDR2 FQNEAQ (reference sequence). DNA of the CDR3: TGTGCCAGCAGCCTCCTAGCGGAGCAGTTCTTC. Protein: CASSLLAEQFF.

This clonotype has only one observation. The chain recombines TRBV6-6 with TRBJ1-4; D uncertain. Germline CDR1 MNHNY, CDR2 SVGAGI (reference sequence). The CDR3 sequence is 17 residues long. V dropped 4 bases and J dropped 0 bases, with 15 bases sitting between them. The CDR3, as DNA: TGTGCCAGCAGTTCCCCGGCCAACCGGGCAACTAATGAAAAACTGTTTTTT. It codes for CASSSPANRATNEKLFF.

This clonotype was detected only a few times. The genes are TRBV7-9 and TRBJ2-6; D perhaps matches TRBD1 (5 bases). The germline V and J ends were trimmed by 4 bases and 2 bases, with 21 bases remaining between them. The CDR3 is made up of 19 amino acids. Germline V lookup: CDR1 SEHNR, CDR2 FQNEAQ (reference sequence). CDR3 amino acids: CASSSPGPSTGTGANVLTF. In nucleotides, the CDR3 is TGTGCCAGCAGCTCACCCGGACCCTCCACAGGAACTGGGGCCAACGTCCTGACTTTC.

This clonotype was recorded a few times. V usage is TRBV4-1 and J usage is TRBJ1-2; 9 bases map to TRBD1. The CDR3 contains 15 residues. V lost 5 bases to trimming and J lost 3 bases; unmatched junction nucleotides: 7. The germline V gene encodes CDR1 MGHRA and CDR2 YSYEKL. DNA for the CDR3: TGCGCCAGCAGCTATCCGGGACAGGGCCACTATGGCTACACCTTC. It translates to CASSYPGQGHYGYTF.

The gene calls are TRBV4-3 and TRBJ2-4, with D uncertain. Germline V gene lookup returns CDR1 LGHNA and CDR2 YSLEER. Trimming removed 0 bases at V and 2 bases at J, with 14 bases between. The CDR3 consists of 17 residues. The DNA of the CDR3 is TGCGCCAGCAGCCAAGATCTTCATAGGTGGCCCAAAAACATTCAGTACTTC. It specifies CASSQDLHRWPKNIQYF.

J is TRBJ2-3 and V is TRBV25-1; D not resolved. CDR1 MGHDK and CDR2 SYGVNS come from the germline V gene. V gave up 3 bases and J gave up 2 bases, with 9 bases separating them. The CDR3 spans 14 residues. The CDR3 reads CASSDENPTDTQYF. DNA of the CDR3: TGTGCCAGCAGTGACGAGAATCCCACAGATACGCAGTATTTT. The full variable domain, with the rest looked up from reference TRBV25-1 and TRBJ2-3, is EADIYQTPRYLVIGTGKKITLECSQTMGHDKMYWYQQDPGMELHLIHYSYGVNSTEKGDLSSESTVSRIRTEHFPLTLESARPSHTSQYLCASSDENPTDTQYFGPGTRLTVL.

This clonotype showed up just a few times. This chain connects TRBV14 to TRBJ2-3; TRBD2 might be the D (7 bases). V gave up 1 base and J gave up 6 bases, with 14 bases separating them. This CDR3 comprises 15 residues. Germline CDR1 is SGHDN and CDR2 is FVKESK. The CDR3 DNA reads TGTGCCAGCAGCCAAGTTGCGGGGGCAGCTGATACGCAGTATTTT. Its protein is CASSQVAGAADTQYF. The full variable domain, rest sourced from reference TRBV14 and TRBJ2-3, is EAGVTQFPSHSVIEKGQTVTLRCDPISGHDNLYWYRRVMGKEIKFLLHFVKESKQDESGMPNNRFLAERTGGTYSTLKVQPAELEDSGVYFCASSQVAGAADTQYFGPGTRLTVL.